A single sample is the source of the 20 T cell receptor beta chains below, sequenced in a study of T cells in Graves' hyperthyroidism and ophthalmopathy. The TCR beta CDR3 regions underwent amplification using RNA transcripts as the source. In the first-round RT-PCR of the TCR CDR3, the HTBI primer set was used. TCRdb reanalysed the multiplex PCR reads using MiXCR and keeps one entry per CDR3 protein. The table shows more than 300,000 distinct CDR3 sequences, with approximately 13% occurring only once. The sample was blood. These receptors originate from a woman in her twenties or thirties with Graves' hyperthyroidism.

This clonotype has at least ten counts. This chain links TRBV28 with TRBJ2-3, with TRBD1 matching 8 bases. The CDR3 loop spans 15 amino acids. With 2 bases clipped from V and 4 bases from J, the junction kept 5 bases outside the gene matches. From germline, CDR1 is MDHEN and CDR2 SYDVKM. For the CDR3, the DNA is TGTGCCAGCAGTTTACCCCAGGGGGCCGCAGATACGCAGTATTTT. Its translation: CASSLPQGAADTQYF.

This clonotype showed up many times. This rearrangement joins TRBV30 to TRBJ1-1; no clear D gene. Trimming removed 0 bases at V and 4 bases at J, with 9 bases between. The CDR3 consists of 13 residues. Germline-derived CDR1 and CDR2 are GTSNPN and SVGIG (reference sequence). The CDR3 nucleotides read TGTGCCTGGAGTGTCGGCGAGGGCACTGAAGCTTTCTTT. Translation: CAWSVGEGTEAFF.

J is TRBJ2-7 and V is TRBV4-3, with D perhaps TRBD1 (5 bases). Germline CDR1 LGHNA, CDR2 YSLEER. This CDR3 is 14 amino acids long. V gave up 3 bases and J gave up 5 bases, with 14 bases separating them. CDR3 loop: CASSHERGFNEQYF. CDR3 DNA: TGCGCCAGCAGCCATGAAAGGGGTTTCAACGAGCAGTACTTC.

This clonotype turned up a few times. V is TRBV29-1 and J is TRBJ2-1; possible D gene TRBD2, 6 bases. Between the trimmed V and J ends, which lost 7 bases and 1 base, there was a span of 14 bases. The CDR3 has 14 amino acids. The germline V gene encodes CDR1 SQVTM and CDR2 ANQGSEA. The CDR3 reads CSALAVISYNEQFF. The CDR3 DNA is TGCAGCGCACTAGCTGTAATTTCCTACAATGAGCAGTTCTTC.

This clonotype was seen many times. CDR3 protein: CASSPLGGSTGELFF. CDR3 sequence (DNA): TGTGCCAGCAGCCCACTCGGTGGGAGCACCGGGGAGCTGTTTTTT. This chain uses TRBV11-3 with TRBJ2-2; D is perhaps TRBD2 (5 bases). The ends were cut back, 5 bases at V and 4 bases at J, with 14 bases in the middle. The CDR3 length is 15 residues. Per germline, CDR1 SGHNT and CDR2 YENEEA. Supplemented by reference TRBV11-3 and TRBJ2-2, the full variable domain reads EAGVVQSPRYKIIEKKQPVAFWCNPISGHNTLYWYLQNLGQGPELLIRYENEEAVDDSQLPKDRFSAERLKGVDSTLKIQPAELGDSAVYLCASSPLGGSTGELFFGEGSRLTVL.

This clonotype has only a few counts. The V call is TRBV5-4, the J call TRBJ2-5; D is ambiguous. Per the germline V gene, CDR1 is SGHNT and CDR2 is YYREEE (reference sequence). This CDR3 comprises 16 residues. V lost 4 bases to trimming and J lost 2 bases, with 18 bases between them. In nucleotides, the CDR3 is TGTGCCAGCAGCCTAAATCCGAACGAGTTTCAAGAGACCCAGTACTTC. Encoded protein: CASSLNPNEFQETQYF.

In this sample, this clonotype turned up a few times. The chain joins TRBV6-5 to TRBJ1-4; D is uncertain. CDR1 and CDR2 (germline): MNHEY, SVGAGI. V lost 0 bases, J lost 10 bases, and 9 bases lay in between. The CDR3 sequence is 13 residues long. The CDR3 is CASSYSVAGKLFF. CDR3 nucleotide sequence: TGTGCCAGCAGTTACTCGGTGGCGGGAAAACTGTTTTTT.

This sequence joins TRBV11-2 and TRBJ2-1, with 7 bases that match TRBD1. The V gene end was trimmed by 2 bases and the J gene end by 5 bases; junction bases not matched to a gene: 6. Germline-derived CDR1 and CDR2 are SGHAT and FQNNGV. This CDR3 spans 15 amino acids. The CDR3 here is CASSLYRDRDNEQFF. The CDR3, as DNA: TGTGCCAGCAGCTTATACCGGGACAGAGACAATGAGCAGTTCTTC.

Comment on this clonotype: It may be a read error: a sequence one base away is much more abundant. The rearrangement joins TRBV12-3 or TRBV12-4 to TRBJ2-7; 10 bases match TRBD1. The CDR3 totals 15 residues. CDR3 protein: CASSPGQGTGREQHF. The CDR3, as DNA: TGTGCCAGCAGTCCGGGACAGGGGACTGGTCGCGAGCAGCACTTC.

The chain links TRBV19 to TRBJ1-2; 7 bases align to TRBD1. The CDR3 extends over 14 amino acids. Trimming cost V 4 bases and J 4 bases; bases outside gene matches: 6. Germline values: CDR1 LNHDA, CDR2 SQIVND (reference sequence). CDR3 in amino acids: CASSKPGTVYGYTF. CDR3 nucleotide sequence: TGTGCCAGTAGTAAACCGGGGACAGTCTATGGCTACACCTTC.

This chain joins TRBV10-3 and TRBJ2-2; a possible D gene is TRBD2 (5 bases). CDR3 size: 12 residues. Trimming removed 8 bases at V and 7 bases at J, with 11 bases between. From germline, CDR1 is ENHRY and CDR2 SYGVKD. The CDR3 reads CAIGQEVGELFF. The CDR3 nucleotides are TGTGCCATCGGCCAGGAGGTCGGGGAGCTGTTTTTT.

This clonotype was seen repeatedly, ten times or more. V usage is TRBV20-1 and J usage is TRBJ2-1, with D perhaps given as TRBD1 or TRBD2 (5 bases each). The germline V and J ends were trimmed by 5 bases and 12 bases, with 23 bases remaining between them. Per germline, CDR1 DFQATT and CDR2 SNEGSKA (reference sequence). This CDR3 comprises 14 residues. The CDR3 coding sequence is TGCAGTGCTGACCTTCCGGGACCAACAAGCTGGCAGTTCTTC. Protein product: CSADLPGPTSWQFF.

Of note for this clonotype: One end of the junction fails to match germline, which may point to a read error. V is TRBV12-3 or TRBV12-4 and J is TRBJ1-2; D remains ambiguous. This CDR3 contains 11 residues. The chain's CDR3 is CVSSSGYGYTF. The CDR3 DNA reads as TGTGTCAGCAGTTCTGGCTATGGCTACACCTTC.

The V gene is TRBV7-9, the J gene TRBJ1-1, with D perhaps matching TRBD1 (5 bases). The CDR3 sequence is 11 residues long. Germline CDR1 reads SEHNR; CDR2 reads FQNEAQ (reference sequence). Between the trimmed V and J ends, which lost 9 bases and 3 bases, there was a span of 8 bases. As DNA, the CDR3 is TGTGCCAGAGGACATTACACTGAAGCTTTCTTT. Its translation is CARGHYTEAFF. The entire variable domain, with the rest obtained from reference TRBV7-9 and TRBJ1-1, is as follows: DTGVSQNPRHKITKRGQNVTFRCDPISEHNRLYWYRQTLGQGPEFLTYFQNEAQLEKSRLLSDRFSAERPKGSFSTLEIQRTEQGDSAMYLCARGHYTEAFFGQGTRLTVV.

This clonotype was observed at least ten times. The chain couples TRBV28 to TRBJ2-2, with D tentatively TRBD1 (6 bases). The CDR3 length is 20 residues. Looked up from germline, CDR1 is MDHEN and CDR2 is SYDVKM. Trimming stripped 6 bases from V and 5 bases from J, with 31 bases between. In nucleotides, the CDR3 is TGTGCCAGCAGCTACTACATAGTATCGACAGGTCGCATTTTTACCGGGGAGCTGTTTTTT. Its protein product is CASSYYIVSTGRIFTGELFF.

This clonotype has a count of ten or more. The CDR3, as DNA: TGTGCCAGCAGCCCAACGACCACAGTAGGTGAAAAACTGTTTTTT. It translates to CASSPTTTVGEKLFF. J is TRBJ1-4 and V is TRBV7-6; no definite D call. The V gene lost 5 bases and the J gene lost 7 bases, with 17 bases spanning the gap. This CDR3 spans 15 amino acids. Germline-derived CDR1 and CDR2 are SGHVS and FNYEAQ.

This chain joins TRBV20-1 and TRBJ1-2; D gene uncertain. Trimming removed 3 bases from V and 4 bases from J, with 18 bases in between. CDR1 and CDR2 from the germline V gene are DFQATT and SNEGSKA (reference sequence). The CDR3 consists of 15 residues. The CDR3 here is CSASRGEGVAYGYTF. The CDR3 nucleotides read TGCAGTGCTAGTCGCGGTGAGGGCGTAGCCTATGGCTACACCTTC.

The J gene is TRBJ1-4, the V gene TRBV9; D not certain. Germline V gives CDR1 SGDLS, CDR2 YYNGEE. The CDR3 spans 14 residues. V lost 0 bases to trimming and J lost 4 bases, with 7 bases between them. The CDR3 loop is CASSVDGFNEKLFF. In DNA form, the CDR3 reads TGTGCCAGCAGCGTAGACGGCTTTAATGAAAAACTGTTTTTT.

This chain joins TRBV29-1 and TRBJ2-6; 9 bases match TRBD1. After removal of 7 bases from V and 2 bases from J, the junction contained 6 bases not matched to a gene. Germline CDR1 SQVTM, CDR2 ANQGSEA. This CDR3 is built from 15 residues. The chain's CDR3 is CSAGQGMAGANVLTF. The DNA of the CDR3 is TGCAGCGCTGGACAGGGGATGGCTGGGGCCAACGTCCTGACTTTC.

This clonotype was seen repeatedly, ten times or more. J is TRBJ2-1 and V is TRBV28; a possible D gene is TRBD2 (6 bases). V was clipped by 6 bases and J by 0 bases, with 12 bases between them. Germline V gives CDR1 MDHEN, CDR2 SYDVKM. The CDR3 sequence is 15 residues long. CDR3 amino acids: CASRSSGSSYNEQFF. In nucleotides, the CDR3 is TGTGCCAGCAGGAGTAGCGGTAGCTCCTACAATGAGCAGTTCTTC.